This TCR beta chain stems from a study of shared clonotypes between healthy human individuals. Execution of the assay was at deep level. TCRdb's table, derived via immunoSEQ multiplex PCR, lists solely in-frame clones and lacks some. Of 2 million to 3 million clones in the sample, approximately 93% are singletons; the top ten hold approximately 0.37%. Germline loops: CDR1 KGHSH, CDR2 LQKENI. Trimming at V came to 6 bases and at J to 12 bases, leaving 14 bases not matched to a gene. This CDR3 spans 13 amino acids. Everyone who donated was a Caucasian adult who lived in Nashville, Tennessee. This TCR came from a man between 18 and 35 years old in good health. Some clones in this sample may be carry-over from other donors' samples. The sequenced sample was naive CD4+ T cells from PBMCs. Subset noted: CD45RA+ positively selected. The genes are TRBV18 and TRBJ2-7, with TRBD1 matching 7 bases. CDR3 sequence (DNA): TGTGCCAGCTCCCCGAGACAGGGAGAGAAGCGGTACTTC. This translates into CASSPRQGEKRYF.